What follows are 29 T cell receptor beta chains derived from one specimen sequenced in a study of cytomegalovirus exposure and HLA in healthy donors. PCR employed 60 Vbeta and 13 Jbeta primers. Clones were read by immunoSEQ multiplex PCR, and TCRdb kept only the in-frame ones, dropping some. The sample lists fewer than 200,000 clones, roughly 79% occurring once. The sample taken for sequencing was PBMCs. The receptor source for this set is a woman aged 18-29 years in good health and CMV-seropositive.

The rearrangement uses TRBV13 and TRBJ2-3, with a possible D match to TRBD1 (5 bases). The length of the CDR3 is 17 residues. Looked up from germline, CDR1 is PRHDT and CDR2 is FYEKMQ (reference sequence). V gave up 0 bases and J gave up 1 base, with 14 bases separating them. The CDR3 here is CASSLGLRQPRTDTQYF. Here the CDR3 DNA reads TGTGCCAGCAGCTTAGGCCTAAGACAGCCGCGCACAGATACGCAGTATTTT. Complete variable domain (other parts from reference TRBV13 and TRBJ2-3): AAGVIQSPRHLIKEKRETATLKCYPIPRHDTVYWYQQGPGQDPQFLISFYEKMQSDKGSIPDRFSAQQFSDYHSELNMSSLELGDSALYFCASSLGLRQPRTDTQYFGPGTRLTVL.

CDR3 protein: CASSPTGGRGEKLFF. Here the CDR3 DNA reads TGTGCCAGCTCACCCACAGGGGGTAGAGGTGAAAAACTGTTTTTT. The J gene is TRBJ1-4, the V gene TRBV18, with TRBD1 matching 8 bases. Germline V CDR1 and CDR2: KGHSH, LQKENI. The trim removed 3 bases at V and 7 bases at J, leaving 7 bases unmatched. This CDR3 has 15 residues.

The chain combines TRBV5-1 with TRBJ2-4; tentatively, D is TRBD2 (5 bases). V lost 4 bases and J 7 bases, leaving 18 bases between the germline ends. The CDR3 runs 15 residues. Looked up from germline, CDR1 is SGHRS and CDR2 is YFSETQ. The DNA for the CDR3 is TGCGCCAGCAGCCTGGTTAACGGGGTGGAGAACATTCAGTACTTC. It translates to CASSLVNGVENIQYF.

J is TRBJ1-1 and V is TRBV5-4, with TRBD1 matching over 7 bases. CDR1 is SGHNT, CDR2 YYREEE, per germline (reference sequence). J was trimmed by 2 bases and V by 3 bases; bases with no gene match: 7. The CDR3 consists of 15 residues. In DNA form, the CDR3 reads TGTGCCAGCAGCTCCCGAGGACAGGCAAACACTGAAGCTTTCTTT. Residues: CASSSRGQANTEAFF.

This clone was counted between two and nine times. V gene TRBV5-1 combines with J gene TRBJ2-7; D not resolved. Trimming pared 0 bases from V and 3 bases from J, leaving 10 bases between. The CDR3 runs to 14 residues. Per germline, CDR1 SGHRS and CDR2 YFSETQ. CDR3 nucleotides: TGCGCCAGCAGCTTGGGCGGCCTCGGCTACGAGCAGTACTTC. It is translated as CASSLGGLGYEQYF.

This clone is a singleton in its sample. This sequence joins TRBV2 and TRBJ1-3; 9 nucleotides agree with TRBD1. Per germline, CDR1 SNHLY and CDR2 FYNNEI. CDR3 length: 15 residues. V trimming: 5 bases; J trimming: 3 bases; junction bases outside the gene matches: 5. CDR3 amino acids: CASSNRGLGGNTIYF. As DNA, the CDR3 is TGTGCCAGCAGTAACAGGGGGCTGGGTGGAAACACCATATATTTT.

The chain combines TRBV5-1 with TRBJ2-5, with a tentative D call TRBD2 (5 bases). Trimming shortened V by 4 bases and J by 2 bases, and 6 bases separated the two germline ends. The CDR3 has 12 amino acids. Germline values: CDR1 SGHRS, CDR2 YFSETQ. CDR3 sequence: CASSPGQETQYF. The CDR3 DNA sequence: TGCGCCAGCAGCCCGGGACAAGAGACCCAGTACTTC.

V gene TRBV5-1 combines with J gene TRBJ2-7, with a possible D match to TRBD2 (7 bases). Germline CDR1 is SGHRS and CDR2 is YFSETQ. The V gene lost 0 bases and the J gene lost 1 base, with 20 bases spanning the gap. The CDR3 totals 18 residues. This chain's CDR3 is CASSLASSGGRLSYEQYF. DNA of the CDR3: TGCGCCAGCAGCTTGGCCTCGTCGGGGGGCCGCCTTTCCTACGAGCAGTACTTC.

The chain uses TRBV4-1 and TRBJ2-5; D may be TRBD1 (5 bases). V was clipped by 1 base and J by 1 base, with 7 bases between them. The CDR3 length is 14 residues. CDR1 is MGHRA and CDR2 is YSYEKL in the germline V gene. The CDR3 loop reads CASSQATVQETQYF. In nucleotides, the CDR3 is TGCGCCAGCAGCCAAGCGACAGTCCAAGAGACCCAGTACTTC.

V is TRBV12-5 and J is TRBJ2-3; 13 bases match TRBD2. With 6 bases clipped from V and 2 bases from J, the junction kept 11 bases outside the gene matches. Looked up from germline, CDR1 is LGHNT and CDR2 is FRNRAP. The CDR3 totals 18 residues. CDR3 in DNA: TGTGCTAGTGGCAACGGACTAGCGGGGGTGCAGTTCACAGATACGCAGTATTTT. Protein sequence: CASGNGLAGVQFTDTQYF.

This clone was counted a single time. V and J are TRBV7-9 and TRBJ2-5; perhaps TRBD2 as D (6 bases). CDR3 size: 13 residues. V was trimmed by 8 bases and J by 3 bases, leaving 13 bases between them. Germline lookup yields CDR1 SEHNR and CDR2 FQNEAQ (reference sequence). CDR3 coding DNA: TGTGCCAGCGGAAGGGAGGCGGAAGAGACCCAGTACTTC. Encoded protein: CASGREAEETQYF.

CDR3 nucleotide sequence: TGTGCCAGCAGCCCTCGACTAGCGGTTGACCTCCAAGAGACCCAGTACTTC. Amino acid sequence: CASSPRLAVDLQETQYF. The V gene is TRBV14, the J gene TRBJ2-5; 9 bases agree with TRBD2. V gave up 4 bases and J gave up 1 base; unmatched junction bases: 10. CDR3 length: 17 amino acids. Per the germline V gene, CDR1 is SGHDN and CDR2 is FVKESK.

V gene TRBV30 combines with J gene TRBJ1-5; TRBD1 matches 7 bases. From germline, CDR1 is GTSNPN and CDR2 SVGIG (reference sequence). This CDR3 spans 17 amino acids. The CDR3 nucleotides read TGTGGGTTTTCACAACAGGGGACCTCGCCTAGCAATCAGCCCCAGCATTTT. This gives the protein CGFSQQGTSPSNQPQHF.

CDR3 sequence: CASSLNSFIQGGQYF. CDR3 in DNA: TGTGCCAGTAGTTTGAACAGCTTTATCCAAGGGGGCCAGTACTTC. The J gene is TRBJ2-5, the V gene TRBV19; possibly TRBD1 for D (6 bases). This CDR3 has 15 residues. The germline gives CDR1 LNHDA, CDR2 SQIVND (reference sequence). Trimming shortened V by 5 bases and J by 10 bases, and 23 bases separated the two germline ends.

This chain's CDR3 is CASSPRTGDSYGYTF. The CDR3 coding sequence is TGCGCCAGCAGCCCCAGGACAGGAGATTCGTATGGCTACACCTTC. The chain couples TRBV5-1 to TRBJ1-2, with 7 bases matching TRBD1. Germline loops: CDR1 SGHRS, CDR2 YFSETQ. The CDR3 covers 15 residues. V shed 4 bases, J shed 5 bases, and the junction held 11 bases outside the gene matches.

The rearrangement joins TRBV2 to TRBJ1-1; D is unresolved. The germline gives CDR1 SNHLY, CDR2 FYNNEI. The CDR3 is 13 residues long. V gave up 4 bases and J gave up 1 base, with 7 bases separating them. This CDR3 reads CASSGPGNTEAFF. The CDR3 bases are TGTGCCAGCAGTGGCCCAGGGAACACTGAAGCTTTCTTT. Variable domain in full (rest from reference TRBV2 and TRBJ1-1): EPEVTQTPSHQVTQMGQEVILRCVPISNHLYFYWYRQILGQKVEFLVSFYNNEISEKSEIFDDQFSVERPDGSNFTLKIRSTKLEDSAMYFCASSGPGNTEAFFGQGTRLTVV.

V gene TRBV28 combines with J gene TRBJ2-7; TRBD2 aligns across 11 bases. The CDR3 consists of 15 residues. Germline V gives CDR1 MDHEN, CDR2 SYDVKM. With V trimmed by 6 bases and J by 3 bases, 7 bases remained unmatched. The CDR3 DNA sequence: TGTGCCAGCAGCAACATGGGACTAGCGGTCTACGAGCAGTACTTC. Protein sequence: CASSNMGLAVYEQYF.

The chain links TRBV7-6 to TRBJ1-1; D ambiguous. CDR3 length: 12 amino acids. Trimming removed 5 bases from V and 4 bases from J, with 8 bases in between. CDR1 SGHVS and CDR2 FNYEAQ come from the germline V gene. The CDR3 sequence is CASSPIGTEAFF. The CDR3 DNA sequence: TGTGCCAGCAGCCCCATCGGCACTGAAGCTTTCTTT.

This clone was seen a single time. The genes are TRBV7-7 and TRBJ2-3; 8 bases agree with TRBD2. The CDR3 spans 17 residues. The junction had 14 bases not matched to a gene; V was cut back by 5 bases and J by 4 bases. Germline V gene data show CDR1 as SSHAT and CDR2 as FNYEAQ (reference sequence). CDR3 sequence (DNA): TGTGCCAGCAGCCCCACGGTTGGTAGCGGGGAATCAGATACGCAGTATTTT. It is translated as CASSPTVGSGESDTQYF. Combining the CDR3 with reference TRBV7-7 and TRBJ2-3 gives the whole variable domain GAGVSQSPRYKVTKRGQDVTLRCDPISSHATLYWYQQALGQGPEFLTYFNYEAQPDKSGLPSDRFSAERPEGSISTLTIQRTEQRDSAMYRCASSPTVGSGESDTQYFGPGTRLTVL.

The chain is built from TRBV14 and TRBJ2-7, with TRBD1 identical over 9 bases. CDR1 and CDR2 (germline): SGHDN, FVKESK. This CDR3 has 16 residues. V was clipped by 5 bases and J by 5 bases; unmatched bases: 13. CDR3 amino acids: CASSERGPDRGDEQYF. Here the CDR3 DNA reads TGTGCCAGCAGCGAAAGAGGTCCGGACAGGGGTGACGAGCAGTACTTC.

The rearrangement links TRBV30 to TRBJ1-3, with D possibly matching TRBD1 (6 bases). The CDR3 contains 15 residues. Germline loops: CDR1 GTSNPN, CDR2 SVGIG (reference sequence). Between the trimmed V and J ends, which lost 7 bases and 4 bases, there was a span of 20 bases. In nucleotides, the CDR3 is TGTGCCTCTGGAGTCCCAAGGGGGTACGGAAACACCATATATTTT. Its protein is CASGVPRGYGNTIYF.

The chain combines TRBV11-3 with TRBJ1-1; possibly TRBD1 for D (6 bases). V was trimmed by 4 bases and J by 1 base, leaving 7 bases between them. The length of the CDR3 is 13 residues. CDR1 SGHNT and CDR2 YENEEA come from the germline V gene. CDR3 bases: TGTGCCAGCAGCTCGACAGGGAACACTGAAGCTTTCTTT. Amino acids: CASSSTGNTEAFF.

The chain links TRBV18 to TRBJ2-6; possible D gene TRBD2, 5 bases. The V end was cut by 4 bases, the J end by 0 bases, with 13 bases between. This CDR3 has 17 amino acids. The germline CDR1 and CDR2 sequences are KGHSH and LQKENI. CDR3 loop: CASSQGPGNSGANVLTF. The CDR3 DNA is TGTGCCAGCTCACAAGGCCCCGGGAACTCTGGGGCCAACGTCCTGACTTTC.

The rearrangement uses TRBV12-5 and TRBJ1-3, with D hard to call. V was shortened by 7 bases and J by 2 bases, with 24 bases between the two germline ends. Germline V gene lookup returns CDR1 LGHNT and CDR2 FRNRAP. The CDR3 consists of 18 residues. CDR3 in DNA: TGTGCTAGTGACCTGGGTGGTGCGGGGTCCCCCCCTGGAAACACCATATATTTT. Amino acid sequence: CASDLGGAGSPPGNTIYF. The whole variable domain, filled in from reference TRBV12-5 and TRBJ1-3, reads DARVTQTPRHKVTEMGQEVTMRCQPILGHNTVFWYRQTMMQGLELLAYFRNRAPLDDSGMPKDRFSAEMPDATLATLKIQPSEPRDSAVYFCASDLGGAGSPPGNTIYFGEGSWLTVV.

The V and J genes are TRBV5-4 and TRBJ2-3; 9 bases map to TRBD2. V shed 3 bases, J shed 1 base, and the junction held 12 bases outside the gene matches. CDR1 is SGHNT and CDR2 is YYREEE in the germline V gene (reference sequence). The CDR3 runs 18 residues. The CDR3: CASSSGRGGPSGTDTQYF. Here the CDR3 DNA reads TGTGCCAGCAGCTCGGGGCGGGGGGGCCCTTCTGGCACAGATACGCAGTATTTT.

The chain carries TRBV7-2 and TRBJ2-1, with D uncertain. Germline CDR1 reads SGHTA; CDR2 reads FQGNSA. The V end was cut by 4 bases, the J end by 11 bases, with 9 bases between. This CDR3 region has 11 residues. The CDR3 DNA reads as TGTGCCAGCAGCTCTGAGCTCAAGCAGTTCTTC. Translated, it gives CASSSELKQFF.

This clone was counted a single time. This chain uses TRBV7-9 with TRBJ2-7, with D possibly TRBD1 on 5 matching bases. Germline V CDR1 and CDR2: SEHNR, FQNEAQ (reference sequence). This CDR3 comprises 13 residues. V was trimmed by 1 base and J by 6 bases, leaving 10 bases between them. As DNA, the CDR3 is TGTGCCAGCAGCTTAGGACAGACAGCCGAGCAGTACTTC. Protein sequence: CASSLGQTAEQYF.

This rearrangement joins TRBV7-9 to TRBJ2-7, with 8 bases matching TRBD1. V lost 4 bases and J lost 5; bases outside the gene matches: 4. CDR1 is SEHNR and CDR2 is FQNEAQ in the germline V gene (reference sequence). The CDR3 is made up of 13 amino acids. The CDR3 nucleotides are TGTGCCAGCAGCTCCGGGACAGGAGACGAGCAGTACTTC. Protein: CASSSGTGDEQYF.

The chain couples TRBV27 to TRBJ2-7; 10 bases line up with TRBD1. Germline CDR1 is MNHEY and CDR2 is SMNVEV (reference sequence). Trimming took 5 bases from V and 4 from J; bases not matched to a gene: 8. This CDR3 is 15 amino acids long. CDR3 in amino acids: CASSVGQGGDYEQYF. The CDR3, as DNA: TGTGCCAGCAGTGTCGGACAGGGGGGAGATTACGAGCAGTACTTC.